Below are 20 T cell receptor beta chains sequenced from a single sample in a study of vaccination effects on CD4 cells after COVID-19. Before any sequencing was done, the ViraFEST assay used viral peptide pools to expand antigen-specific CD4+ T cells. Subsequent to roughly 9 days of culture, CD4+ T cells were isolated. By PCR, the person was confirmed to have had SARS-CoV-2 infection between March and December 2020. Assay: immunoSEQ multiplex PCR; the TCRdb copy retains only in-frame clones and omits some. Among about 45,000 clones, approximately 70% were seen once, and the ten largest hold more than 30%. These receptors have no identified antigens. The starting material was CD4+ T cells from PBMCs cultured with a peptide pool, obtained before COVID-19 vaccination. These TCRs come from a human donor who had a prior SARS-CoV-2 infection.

CDR3 nucleotide sequence: TGTGCCAGCTCACCAGGGCTGTTAATGGGACGGCACTATGGCTACACCTTC. Protein: CASSPGLLMGRHYGYTF. The rearrangement uses TRBV18 and TRBJ1-2; maybe TRBD1 (5 bases). Per the germline V gene, CDR1 is KGHSH and CDR2 is LQKENI. The CDR3 runs to 17 residues. Trimming pared 2 bases from V and 3 bases from J, leaving 19 bases between.

CDR3 sequence reads: CSASTSGGTGELFF. The DNA of the CDR3 is TGCAGTGCTAGTACTAGCGGAGGAACCGGGGAGCTGTTTTTT. The chain combines TRBV20-1 with TRBJ2-2, with 8 bases identical to TRBD2. J lost 5 bases, V lost 3 bases, and 5 bases had no gene match. Looked up from germline, CDR1 is DFQATT and CDR2 is SNEGSKA (reference sequence). The CDR3 has 14 residues.

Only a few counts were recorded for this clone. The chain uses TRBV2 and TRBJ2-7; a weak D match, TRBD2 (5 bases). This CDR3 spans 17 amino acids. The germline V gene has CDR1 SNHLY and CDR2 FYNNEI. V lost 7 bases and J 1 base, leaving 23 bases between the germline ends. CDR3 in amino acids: CASTRTGTPILSYEQYF. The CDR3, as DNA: TGTGCCAGCACAAGGACGGGAACCCCTATTCTATCCTACGAGCAGTACTTC.

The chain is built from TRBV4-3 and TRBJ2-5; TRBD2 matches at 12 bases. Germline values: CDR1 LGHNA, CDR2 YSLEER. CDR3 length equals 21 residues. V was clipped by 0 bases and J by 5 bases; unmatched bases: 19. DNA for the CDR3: TGCGCCAGCAGCCAAGATCTAGCGGGAGGGCCCTACGGCCAGGGTTCGGAGACCCAGTACTTC. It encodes CASSQDLAGGPYGQGSETQYF.

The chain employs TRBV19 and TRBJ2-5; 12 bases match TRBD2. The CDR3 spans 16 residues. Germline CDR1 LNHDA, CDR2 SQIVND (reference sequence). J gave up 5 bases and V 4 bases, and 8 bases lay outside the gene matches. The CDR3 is CASSKTSGGPRETQYF. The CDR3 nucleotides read TGTGCCAGTAGTAAAACTAGCGGGGGGCCCCGGGAGACCCAGTACTTC.

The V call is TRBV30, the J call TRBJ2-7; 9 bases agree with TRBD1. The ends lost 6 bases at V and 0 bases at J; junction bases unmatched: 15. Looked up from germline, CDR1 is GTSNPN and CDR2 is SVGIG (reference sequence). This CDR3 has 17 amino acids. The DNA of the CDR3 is TGTGCCTGCGGTCTAACTCGCGGGACAGGGCACTCCTACGAGCAGTACTTC. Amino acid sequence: CACGLTRGTGHSYEQYF.

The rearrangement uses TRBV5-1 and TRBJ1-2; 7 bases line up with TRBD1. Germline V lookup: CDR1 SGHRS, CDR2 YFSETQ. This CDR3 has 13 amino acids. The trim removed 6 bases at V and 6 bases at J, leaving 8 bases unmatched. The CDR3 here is CASNLGGGDGYTF. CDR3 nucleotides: TGCGCCAGCAATCTAGGAGGGGGCGATGGCTACACCTTC.

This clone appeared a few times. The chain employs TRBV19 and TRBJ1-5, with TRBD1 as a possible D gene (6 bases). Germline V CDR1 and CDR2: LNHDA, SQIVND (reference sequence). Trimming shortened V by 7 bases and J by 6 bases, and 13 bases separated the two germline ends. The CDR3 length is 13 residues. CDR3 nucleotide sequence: TGTGCCAGTATGCGGACAGTGGGTCAGCCCCAGCATTTT. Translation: CASMRTVGQPQHF.

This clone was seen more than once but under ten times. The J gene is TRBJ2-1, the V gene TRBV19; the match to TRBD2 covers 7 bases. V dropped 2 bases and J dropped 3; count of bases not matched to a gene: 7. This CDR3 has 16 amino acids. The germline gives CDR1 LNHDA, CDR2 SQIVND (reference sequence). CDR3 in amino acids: CASSITLASGYNEQFF. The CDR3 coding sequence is TGTGCCAGTAGTATAACCCTGGCTAGCGGCTACAATGAGCAGTTCTTC.

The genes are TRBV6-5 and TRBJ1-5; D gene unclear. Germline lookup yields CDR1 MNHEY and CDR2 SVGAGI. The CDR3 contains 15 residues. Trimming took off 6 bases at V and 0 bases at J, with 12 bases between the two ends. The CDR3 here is CASSPDYGSNQPQHF. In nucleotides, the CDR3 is TGTGCCAGCAGCCCCGATTATGGTAGCAATCAGCCCCAGCATTTT.

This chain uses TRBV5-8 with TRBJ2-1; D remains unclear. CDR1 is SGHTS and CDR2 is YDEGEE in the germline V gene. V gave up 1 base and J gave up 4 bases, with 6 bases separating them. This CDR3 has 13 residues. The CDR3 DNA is TGTGCCAGCAGCTTGAACGGATACAATGAGCAGTTCTTC. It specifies CASSLNGYNEQFF.

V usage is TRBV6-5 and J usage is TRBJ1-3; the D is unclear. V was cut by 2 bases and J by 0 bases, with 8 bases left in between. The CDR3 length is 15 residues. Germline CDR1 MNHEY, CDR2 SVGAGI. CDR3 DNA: TGTGCCAGCAGTTACGATAGGGCCTCTGGAAACACCATATATTTT. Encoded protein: CASSYDRASGNTIYF.

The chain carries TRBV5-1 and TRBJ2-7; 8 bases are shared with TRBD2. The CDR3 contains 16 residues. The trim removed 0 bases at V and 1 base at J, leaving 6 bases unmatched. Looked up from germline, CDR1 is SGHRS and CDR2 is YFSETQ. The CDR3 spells CASSLDASGQSYEQYF. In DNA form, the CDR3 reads TGCGCCAGCAGCTTGGATGCTAGCGGGCAATCCTACGAGCAGTACTTC.

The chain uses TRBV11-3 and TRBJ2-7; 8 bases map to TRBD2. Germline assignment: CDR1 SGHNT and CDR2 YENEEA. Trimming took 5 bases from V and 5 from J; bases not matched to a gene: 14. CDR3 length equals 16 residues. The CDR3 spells CASSQFESSGSDEQYF. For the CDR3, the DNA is TGTGCCAGCAGCCAATTCGAGTCTAGCGGGTCGGACGAGCAGTACTTC.

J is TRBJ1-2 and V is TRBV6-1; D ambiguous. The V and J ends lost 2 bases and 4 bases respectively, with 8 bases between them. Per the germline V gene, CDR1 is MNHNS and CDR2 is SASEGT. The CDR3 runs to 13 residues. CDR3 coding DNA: TGTGCCAGCAGTGAAATGATAGGCTATGGCTACACCTTC. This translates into CASSEMIGYGYTF.

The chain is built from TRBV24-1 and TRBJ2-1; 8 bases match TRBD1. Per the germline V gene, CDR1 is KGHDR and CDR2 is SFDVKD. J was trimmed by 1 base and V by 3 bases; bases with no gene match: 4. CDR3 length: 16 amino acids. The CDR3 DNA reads TGTGCCACCAGTGATCATGACAGGGGATCCTACAATGAGCAGTTCTTC. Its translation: CATSDHDRGSYNEQFF.

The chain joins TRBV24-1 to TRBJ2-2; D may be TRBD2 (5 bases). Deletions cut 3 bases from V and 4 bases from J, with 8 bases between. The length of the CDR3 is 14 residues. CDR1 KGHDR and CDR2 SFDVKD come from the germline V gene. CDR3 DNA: TGTGCCACCAGTGATAAACTAGTCACCGGGGAGCTGTTTTTT. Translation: CATSDKLVTGELFF.

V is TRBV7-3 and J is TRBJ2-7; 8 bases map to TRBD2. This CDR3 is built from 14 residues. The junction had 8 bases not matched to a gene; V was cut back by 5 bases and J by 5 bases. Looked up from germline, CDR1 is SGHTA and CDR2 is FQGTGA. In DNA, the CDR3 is TGTGCCAGCAGCCCCTCGGGAGGGTTGCACGAGCAGTACTTC. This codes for CASSPSGGLHEQYF. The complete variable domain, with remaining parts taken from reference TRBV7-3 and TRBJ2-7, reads GAGVSQTPSNKVTEKGKYVELRCDPISGHTALYWYRQSLGQGPEFLIYFQGTGAADDSGLPNDRFFAVRPEGSVSTLKIQRTERGDSAVYLCASSPSGGLHEQYFGPGTRLTVT.

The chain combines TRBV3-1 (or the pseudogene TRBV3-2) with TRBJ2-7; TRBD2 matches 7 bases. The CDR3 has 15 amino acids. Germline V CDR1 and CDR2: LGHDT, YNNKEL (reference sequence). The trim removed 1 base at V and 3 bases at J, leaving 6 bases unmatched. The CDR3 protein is CASSQGSGGFYEQYF. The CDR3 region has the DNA TGTGCCAGCAGCCAAGGGTCGGGAGGTTTCTACGAGCAGTACTTC.

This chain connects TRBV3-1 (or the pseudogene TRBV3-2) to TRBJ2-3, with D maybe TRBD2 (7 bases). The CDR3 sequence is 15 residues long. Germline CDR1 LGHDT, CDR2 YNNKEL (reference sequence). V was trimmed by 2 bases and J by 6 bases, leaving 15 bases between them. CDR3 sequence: CASSQPGGQSDTQYF. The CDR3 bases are TGTGCCAGCAGCCAACCGGGGGGACAATCGGATACGCAGTATTTT.